This TCR beta chain appears in the sequencing data of a study of PD-1 blockade in classical Hodgkin lymphoma. Sequenced by immunoSEQ multiplex PCR; TCRdb stores in-frame clones only, minus some. Among under 80,000 clones listed, approximately 90% were seen once. Regarding time point: cycle 4 day 1 (C4D1), after 6 weeks of nivolumab. Every patient had relapsed following autologous stem cell transplantation, and cohorts differed in brentuximab vedotin exposure. With V trimmed by 7 bases and J by 1 base, 7 bases remained unmatched. The CDR3 runs 14 residues. Germline CDR1 reads SNHLY; CDR2 reads FYNNEI. The sequences come from peripheral blood mononuclear cells (PBMCs), collected before the fourth cycle of nivolumab. The receptor comes from a human donor with classical Hodgkin lymphoma. J is TRBJ2-7 and V is TRBV2; 7 bases agree with TRBD1. The CDR3 DNA reads as TGTGCCAGCAAGAGACAGGGCCCTTCCTACGAGCAGTACTTC. It encodes CASKRQGPSYEQYF.